Presented here are 13 T cell receptor beta chains from one specimen sequenced in a study of spatial heterogeneity in lung cancer. Time point described: sample taken at primary tumor resection. TCRdb called the 5' RACE reads again in MiXCR, with one record for every CDR3 protein. The table includes several thousand distinct CDR3 sequences, 7% to 10% detected once. Study-wide points: Expanded intratumoral alpha and beta TCR counts tracked tumor mutation counts.

The antigens for these receptors are not known. The sample here was lung tumor tissue, taken at surgery. The receptors come from a male donor with early-stage non-small cell lung cancer.

This clonotype is judged medium-sized. V and J are TRBV7-8 and TRBJ2-2; TRBD2 agrees at 9 bases. V was clipped by 5 bases and J by 8 bases; unmatched bases: 18. Germline CDR1 reads SGHVS; CDR2 reads FQNEAQ. This CDR3 region has 18 residues. CDR3 nucleotide sequence: TGTGCCAGCAGCCTATTGTCCGGGACTAGCTCCAGCAGGGGGGAGCTGTTTTTT. Its translation: CASSLLSGTSSSRGELFF.

This clonotype was counted ten times or more. This sequence joins TRBV2 and TRBJ1-6; 9 nucleotides match TRBD1. Germline lookup yields CDR1 SNHLY and CDR2 FYNNEI. With 6 bases clipped from V and 10 bases from J, the junction kept 13 bases outside the gene matches. The CDR3 is made up of 16 amino acids. CDR3 loop: CASRSGTGTMESPLHF. As DNA, the CDR3 is TGTGCCAGCAGGTCCGGGACAGGGACGATGGAATCACCCCTCCACTTT.

This clonotype was seen only a few times. The rearrangement links TRBV20-1 to TRBJ2-3, with D unresolved. V dropped 5 bases and J dropped 0 bases, with 15 bases sitting between them. Germline loops: CDR1 DFQATT, CDR2 SNEGSKA (reference sequence). The CDR3 has 15 amino acids. CDR3 in amino acids: CSAFPGGPSTDTQYF. The CDR3 nucleotides read TGCAGTGCTTTCCCTGGCGGTCCTAGCACAGATACGCAGTATTTT.

Judged by abundance, this clonotype is medium-sized. V gene TRBV27 combines with J gene TRBJ1-1; unclear D gene. The V gene's germline CDR1 is MNHEY and CDR2 SMNVEV (reference sequence). The V gene lost 3 bases and the J gene lost 6 bases, with 14 bases spanning the gap. This CDR3 is 14 amino acids long. DNA for the CDR3: TGTGCCAGCAGTTTGGTGGGTTTCTTCCCTGAAGCTTTCTTT. This gives the protein CASSLVGFFPEAFF.

This clonotype qualifies as medium-sized (0.01 to 0.1%). The chain combines TRBV7-2 with TRBJ2-7; D is unresolved. Germline lookup yields CDR1 SGHTA and CDR2 FQGNSA. Trimming took 7 bases from V and 2 from J, leaving 18 bases between them. This CDR3 region has 15 residues. The CDR3 here is CASTVGLTRTYEQYF. The CDR3 DNA reads as TGTGCCAGCACCGTAGGCCTAACCCGCACCTACGAGCAGTACTTC.

This clonotype is medium-sized within its sample. The rearrangement uses TRBV7-2 and TRBJ2-3, with no clear D. CDR3 length: 13 residues. The V end was cut by 2 bases, the J end by 5 bases, with 8 bases between. Germline CDR1 reads SGHTA; CDR2 reads FQGNSA. The CDR3 coding sequence is TGTGCCAGCAGCTTATCAATGCTAGATACGCAGTATTTT. This encodes CASSLSMLDTQYF.

This clonotype was recorded at least ten times. V gene TRBV4-1 combines with J gene TRBJ2-1; a possible D gene is TRBD1 (5 bases). CDR3 length: 17 residues. V gave up 1 base and J gave up 1 base, with 14 bases separating them. The germline gives CDR1 MGHRA, CDR2 YSYEKL. CDR3: CASSQVDLGVSYNEQFF. DNA of the CDR3: TGCGCCAGCAGCCAAGTTGACCTAGGGGTGTCCTACAATGAGCAGTTCTTC.

This clonotype is labeled medium-sized. The rearrangement joins TRBV9 to TRBJ2-5, with D perhaps TRBD1 (5 bases). The CDR3 runs 14 residues. Germline CDR1 is SGDLS and CDR2 is YYNGEE. V dropped 0 bases and J dropped 8 bases, with 14 bases sitting between them. The CDR3 sequence is CASSVDARVITQYF. In nucleotides, the CDR3 is TGTGCCAGCAGCGTAGATGCCAGGGTAATCACCCAGTACTTC.

The V call is TRBV4-1, the J call TRBJ2-7; the match to TRBD1 covers 12 bases. Unmatched junction bases numbered 5, after V lost 4 bases and J lost 7 bases. This CDR3 comprises 14 residues. CDR1 is MGHRA and CDR2 is YSYEKL in the germline V gene. The CDR3 is CASSPGQGAGEQYF. Written as DNA, the CDR3 is TGCGCCAGCAGCCCGGGACAGGGGGCGGGGGAGCAGTACTTC.

This clonotype has a handful of counts. CDR3: CSASVGPRTGELFF. In DNA form, the CDR3 reads TGCAGTGCTAGTGTGGGCCCCAGGACCGGGGAGCTGTTTTTT. V is TRBV20-1 and J is TRBJ2-2; D unresolved. The V gene's germline CDR1 is DFQATT and CDR2 SNEGSKA (reference sequence). V was trimmed by 3 bases and J by 5 bases, leaving 13 bases between them. The CDR3 loop spans 14 amino acids.

Within the sample, this clonotype is medium-sized (0.01 to 0.1%). This chain uses TRBV27 with TRBJ2-3; D unresolved. V was trimmed by 0 bases and J by 4 bases, leaving 5 bases between them. CDR3 length: 13 amino acids. Germline CDR1 MNHEY, CDR2 SMNVEV (reference sequence). This chain's CDR3 is CASSLSRPDTQYF. For the CDR3, the DNA is TGTGCCAGCAGTTTATCGCGGCCAGATACGCAGTATTTT.

By share, this clonotype counts as medium-sized. This chain uses TRBV20-1 with TRBJ2-5, with 7 bases lining up with TRBD1. Germline values: CDR1 DFQATT, CDR2 SNEGSKA (reference sequence). This CDR3 has 16 residues. J gave up 1 base and V 5 bases, and 13 bases lay outside the gene matches. The CDR3 coding sequence is TGCAGTGCTCAACTTACAGGGGACCCGTTCCAAGAGACCCAGTACTTC. Translated: CSAQLTGDPFQETQYF.

By share, this clonotype counts as medium-sized. The chain links TRBV7-6 to TRBJ1-5; the match to TRBD1 covers 10 bases. The CDR3 consists of 16 residues. J gave up 2 bases and V 5 bases, and 6 bases lay outside the gene matches. The germline gives CDR1 SGHVS, CDR2 FNYEAQ. The CDR3 coding sequence is TGTGCCAGCAGCCTCCGGGACAGGGGAGGCAATCAGCCCCAGCATTTT. The encoded protein is CASSLRDRGGNQPQHF.